The T cell receptor (beta chain) under discussion was sequenced for a study of radiotherapy plus CTLA-4 blockade in lung cancer (dated by TCRdb to between 2018 and 2020). Regarding the research as a whole: Among enrolled patients, roughly 17% had an objective response and about 30% reached disease control.

Libraries were built with the immunoSEQ multiplex PCR assay. TCRdb's version of the immuneACCESS table is confined to in-frame rearrangements and falls short of the full clone set. An unresolved V gene accounts for under half of the shortfall where checked; the remainder is of unknown origin. The sample includes approximately 52,000 clones, with 77% observed a single time. The ten largest account for 2% to 2.5% of the sample. Sequences MNHEY (CDR1) and SMNVEV (CDR2) are obtained from the germline V gene (reference sequence). CDR3 length: 13 amino acids, cysteine to phenylalanine. Of the read, only the CDR3 DNA is kept; its 39 bases are in frame from base 1. Between the V and J ends, shortened by 3 bases and 1 base respectively, the junction contains 3 bases. Worth noting for this clone: Its binding antigen is unknown. No base quality values were provided; no much bigger clone lies one nucleotide off.

Focal radiation therapy combined with CTLA-4 blockade (ipilimumab) was tested in patients with chemo-refractory metastatic non-small-cell lung cancer. General conclusions and limits of the study: After treatment with radiotherapy and ipilimumab, TCR clones that came from tumors expanded in the peripheral blood. The strongest predictors of response were reported to be early dynamic shifts in blood T cell clones along with a rise in serum interferon-beta following radiation.

The sequences come from peripheral blood, collected from a patient treated with radiotherapy plus ipilimumab. The receptor was isolated from a human donor with non-small cell lung cancer whose response to radiotherapy plus ipilimumab could not be evaluated. The chain employs TRBV27 and TRBJ2-2; there is no confident call for the D gene. The CDR3 is CASSFQNTGELFF. The nucleotides read TGTGCCAGCAGTTTCCAGAACACCGGGGAGCTGTTTTTT.